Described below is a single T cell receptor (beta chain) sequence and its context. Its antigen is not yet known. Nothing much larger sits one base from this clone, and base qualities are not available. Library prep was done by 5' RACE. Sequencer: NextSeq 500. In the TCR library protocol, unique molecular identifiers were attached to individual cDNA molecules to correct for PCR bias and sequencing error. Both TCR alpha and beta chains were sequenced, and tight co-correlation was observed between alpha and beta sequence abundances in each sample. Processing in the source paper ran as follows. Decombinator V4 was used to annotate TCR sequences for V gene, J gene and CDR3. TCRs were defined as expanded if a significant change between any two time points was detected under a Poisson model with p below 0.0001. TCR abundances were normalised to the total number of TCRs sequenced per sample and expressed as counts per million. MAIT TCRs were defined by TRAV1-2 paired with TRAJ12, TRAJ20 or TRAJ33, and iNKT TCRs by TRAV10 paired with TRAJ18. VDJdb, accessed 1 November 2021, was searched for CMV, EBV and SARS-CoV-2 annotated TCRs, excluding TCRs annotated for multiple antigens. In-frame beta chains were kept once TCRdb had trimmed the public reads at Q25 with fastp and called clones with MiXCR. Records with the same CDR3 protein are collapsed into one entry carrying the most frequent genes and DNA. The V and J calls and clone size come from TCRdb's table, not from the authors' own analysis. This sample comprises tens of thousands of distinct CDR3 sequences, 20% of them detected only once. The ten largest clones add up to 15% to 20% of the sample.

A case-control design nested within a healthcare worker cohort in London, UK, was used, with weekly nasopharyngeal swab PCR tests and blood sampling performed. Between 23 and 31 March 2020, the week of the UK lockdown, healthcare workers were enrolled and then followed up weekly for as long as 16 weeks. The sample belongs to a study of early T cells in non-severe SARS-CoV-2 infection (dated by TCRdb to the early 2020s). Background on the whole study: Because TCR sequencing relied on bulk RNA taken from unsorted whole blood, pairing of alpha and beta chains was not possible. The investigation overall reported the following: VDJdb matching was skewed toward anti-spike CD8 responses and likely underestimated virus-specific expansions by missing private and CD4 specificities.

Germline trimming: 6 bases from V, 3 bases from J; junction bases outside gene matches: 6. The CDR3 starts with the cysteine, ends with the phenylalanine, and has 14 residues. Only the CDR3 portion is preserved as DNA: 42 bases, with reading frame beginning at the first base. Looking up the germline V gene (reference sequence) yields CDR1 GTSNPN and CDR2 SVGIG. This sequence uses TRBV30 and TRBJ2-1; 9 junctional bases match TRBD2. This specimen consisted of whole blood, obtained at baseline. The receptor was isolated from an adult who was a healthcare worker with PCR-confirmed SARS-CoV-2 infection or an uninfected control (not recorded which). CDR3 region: CACYSGGNYNEQFF. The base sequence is TGTGCCTGCTACAGCGGGGGGAACTACAATGAGCAGTTCTTC. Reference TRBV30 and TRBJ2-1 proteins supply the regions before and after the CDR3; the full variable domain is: SQTIHQWPATLVQPVGSPLSLECTVEGTSNPNLYWYRQAAGRGLQLLFYSVGIGQISSEVPQNLSASRPQDRQFILSSKKLLLSDSGFYLCACYSGGNYNEQFFGPGTRLTVL.